The next 24 T cell receptor beta chains were all read from a single sample in a study of cytomegalovirus exposure and HLA in healthy donors. Primers for the PCR totalled 60 Vbeta and 13 Jbeta. The repertoire was sequenced with immunoSEQ multiplex PCR; TCRdb's copy has only in-frame clones and lacks some. The sample holds around 150,000 clones, 70% to 90% seen once. The sample comprised PBMCs. Receptor source: a man aged 18 to 29 in good health and CMV-seropositive.

The chain is built from TRBV28 and TRBJ2-3; 9 positions agree with TRBD2. The CDR3 has 17 amino acids. Germline V gene data show CDR1 as MDHEN and CDR2 as SYDVKM. The J segment lost 2 bases and the V segment lost 2 bases, leaving 8 bases of the junction unmatched. The CDR3 nucleotides are TGTGCCAGCAGTTTACCCCAGACTAGCGGCGACACAGATACGCAGTATTTT. This encodes CASSLPQTSGDTDTQYF. Drawing the rest from reference TRBV28 and TRBJ2-3, the complete variable domain is DVKVTQSSRYLVKRTGEKVFLECVQDMDHENMFWYRQDPGLGLRLIYFSYDVKMKEKGDIPEGYSVSREKKERFSLILESASTNQTSMYLCASSLPQTSGDTDTQYFGPGTRLTVL.

The rearrangement uses TRBV29-1 and TRBJ2-1; possible D gene TRBD2, 7 bases. The CDR3 consists of 15 residues. V was pared by 4 bases and J by 1 base, with 14 bases between. CDR1 and CDR2 (germline): SQVTM, ANQGSEA. As DNA, the CDR3 is TGCAGCGTTGTTCCGCGGGGGCCTTCCTACAATGAGCAGTTCTTC. The encoded protein is CSVVPRGPSYNEQFF.

This clone occurred a few times. V is TRBV7-6 and J is TRBJ2-7; TRBD2 is a possible D gene (6 bases). In germline, CDR1 is SGHVS, CDR2 FNYEAQ. The CDR3 runs 14 residues. V was cut by 1 base and J by 4 bases, with 11 bases left in between. This chain's CDR3 is CASSLGEVQYEQYF. CDR3 DNA sequence: TGTGCCAGCAGCTTAGGGGAGGTACAATACGAGCAGTACTTC. Full variable domain (rest looked up from reference TRBV7-6 and TRBJ2-7): GAGVSQSPRYKVTKRGQDVALRCDPISGHVSLYWYRQALGQGPEFLTYFNYEAQQDKSGLPNDRFSAERPEGSISTLTIQRTEQRDSAMYRCASSLGEVQYEQYFGPGTRLTVT.

The chain is built from TRBV5-1 and TRBJ1-1; the match to TRBD1 covers 9 bases. Germline loops: CDR1 SGHRS, CDR2 YFSETQ. The CDR3 sequence is 16 residues long. The V and J ends lost 3 bases and 0 bases, in that order; junction bases with no gene match: 6. This chain's CDR3 is CASSSGQGLMNTEAFF. In DNA, the CDR3 is TGCGCCAGCAGCTCGGGACAGGGCCTTATGAACACTGAAGCTTTCTTT.

The V and J genes are TRBV4-3 and TRBJ2-5, with D possibly matching TRBD2 (6 bases). V was trimmed by 0 bases and J by 1 base, leaving 12 bases between them. The germline CDR1 and CDR2 sequences are LGHNA and YSLEER. CDR3 size: 16 residues. The CDR3: CASSQDGGTTQETQYF. The CDR3 DNA is TGCGCCAGCAGCCAAGACGGGGGAACCACCCAAGAGACCCAGTACTTC.

Written as DNA, the CDR3 is TGTGCCAGCAGCTTAGGGACAGGGCTCGACACTGAAGCTTTCTTT. This translates into CASSLGTGLDTEAFF. The chain employs TRBV9 and TRBJ1-1; 9 bases line up with TRBD1. The CDR3 length is 15 residues. Per the germline V gene, CDR1 is SGDLS and CDR2 is YYNGEE. V trimming: 4 bases; J trimming: 3 bases; junction bases outside the gene matches: 7.

The V call is TRBV11-2, the J call TRBJ2-3; 8 nucleotides line up with TRBD2. Per the germline V gene, CDR1 is SGHAT and CDR2 is FQNNGV. With 4 bases clipped from V and 1 base from J, the junction kept 7 bases outside the gene matches. CDR3 length: 16 residues. This chain's CDR3 is CASSSSFSGGTDTQYF. DNA for the CDR3: TGTGCCAGCAGCTCCTCTTTTAGCGGGGGCACAGATACGCAGTATTTT.

V gene TRBV2 combines with J gene TRBJ2-5; 10 bases agree with TRBD2. The DNA end favors TRBJ2-7, so the J call may be wrong. CDR3 length equals 15 residues. Germline V CDR1 and CDR2: SNHLY, FYNNEI. As DNA, the CDR3 is TGTGCCAGCAGTCCCTATTCTAGCGGGGGTTACGAGCAGTACTTC. Translation: CASSPYSSGGYEQYF.

The V and J genes are TRBV6-1 and TRBJ1-1; D gene ambiguous. Germline V gives CDR1 MNHNS, CDR2 SASEGT. V dropped 5 bases and J dropped 3 bases, with 10 bases sitting between them. This CDR3 has 13 amino acids. The CDR3 reads CASSYNSHTEAFF. In DNA, the CDR3 is TGTGCCAGCAGTTATAATTCCCACACTGAAGCTTTCTTT.

V usage is TRBV19 and J usage is TRBJ2-1; 9 nucleotides match TRBD2. The CDR3 length is 15 residues. CDR1 and CDR2 from the germline V gene are LNHDA and SQIVND (reference sequence). V shed 3 bases, J shed 7 bases, and the junction held 7 bases outside the gene matches. The CDR3 region is CASSMAGGPQNEQFF. The CDR3 DNA reads TGTGCCAGTAGTATGGCGGGGGGGCCTCAGAATGAGCAGTTCTTC.

The chain carries TRBV10-3 and TRBJ1-2; 8 bases align to TRBD1. Germline CDR1 is ENHRY and CDR2 is SYGVKD. The CDR3 length is 15 residues. J gave up 8 bases and V 4 bases, and 12 bases lay outside the gene matches. DNA for the CDR3: TGTGCCATCAGTGGGGGATATGGACAGGGCAAGGGCTACACCTTC. It encodes CAISGGYGQGKGYTF.

This chain links TRBV9 with TRBJ2-7, with TRBD1 matching over 10 bases. There are 16 residues in the CDR3. The ends lost 3 bases at V and 7 bases at J; junction bases unmatched: 13. Germline CDR1 SGDLS, CDR2 YYNGEE. CDR3 region: CASSASGQGFFWEQYF. DNA of the CDR3: TGTGCCAGCAGCGCCTCGGGACAGGGGTTTTTCTGGGAGCAGTACTTC.

The CDR3 protein is CSALRLAWGTDTQYF. The DNA of the CDR3 is TGCAGCGCTCTGCGACTAGCGTGGGGCACAGATACGCAGTATTTT. The chain links TRBV29-1 to TRBJ2-3; 8 bases map to TRBD2. The CDR3 is 15 residues long. The germline V gene encodes CDR1 SQVTM and CDR2 ANQGSEA. The ends lost 7 bases at V and 1 base at J; junction bases unmatched: 10.

V gene TRBV5-1 combines with J gene TRBJ2-1; 8 bases match TRBD2. This CDR3 comprises 15 residues. Germline assignment: CDR1 SGHRS and CDR2 YFSETQ. Losses at the gene ends were 2 bases for V and 4 bases for J; bases not matched to a gene: 5. The CDR3 loop is CASSFAGGSYNEQFF. CDR3 coding DNA: TGCGCCAGCAGCTTCGCGGGGGGAAGTTACAATGAGCAGTTCTTC. Combining the CDR3 with reference TRBV5-1 and TRBJ2-1 gives the whole variable domain KAGVTQTPRYLIKTRGQQVTLSCSPISGHRSVSWYQQTPGQGLQFLFEYFSETQRNKGNFPGRFSGRQFSNSRSEMNVSTLELGDSALYLCASSFAGGSYNEQFFGPGTRLTVL.

In its sample, this clone was seen once. The chain is built from TRBV7-6 and TRBJ1-1; D is perhaps TRBD1 (5 bases). CDR3 size: 16 residues. Trimming stripped 1 base from V and 5 bases from J, with 17 bases between. Germline V gives CDR1 SGHVS, CDR2 FNYEAQ. CDR3 coding DNA: TGTGCCAGCAGCTTAGGGAGTCTACTGACAGCTACTGAAGCTTTCTTT. Residues: CASSLGSLLTATEAFF.

As for this clone: Mismatch with germline at one junction end may stem from a read error. CDR3 amino acids: CASSDQGSSYEQYF. The DNA for the CDR3 is TGTGCTAGCAGTGATCAGGGTAGCTCCTACGAGCAGTACTTC. V and J are TRBV2 and TRBJ2-5; the D gene is possibly TRBD1 (5 bases). Judging by the DNA end, TRBJ2-7 fits better; the J call may be wrong. Germline loops: CDR1 SNHLY, CDR2 FYNNEI. This CDR3 is built from 14 residues.

The chain carries TRBV11-2 and TRBJ2-7, with TRBD2 matching 10 bases. CDR1 is SGHAT, CDR2 FQNNGV, per germline. The CDR3 covers 18 residues. Trimming took 2 bases from V and 4 from J; bases not matched to a gene: 14. The CDR3, as DNA: TGTGCCAGCAGCTTAAAGGGACTAGCGAGGGATCTATCATACGAGCAGTACTTC. This sequence encodes CASSLKGLARDLSYEQYF.

The V and J genes are TRBV6-1 and TRBJ2-5; perhaps TRBD1 as D (6 bases). The germline CDR1 and CDR2 sequences are MNHNS and SASEGT. Deletions cut 7 bases from V and 0 bases from J, with 12 bases between. The CDR3 extends over 14 amino acids. This chain's CDR3 is CASIQGPYQETQYF. In nucleotides, the CDR3 is TGTGCCAGCATCCAGGGGCCTTACCAAGAGACCCAGTACTTC.

The V call is TRBV18, the J call TRBJ1-2; D possibly corresponds to TRBD1 (6 bases). Germline CDR1 KGHSH, CDR2 LQKENI. The V gene lost 2 bases and the J gene lost 5 bases, with 15 bases spanning the gap. CDR3 size: 15 residues. The CDR3 is CASSPSRGLTYGYTF. The CDR3 coding sequence is TGTGCCAGCTCACCATCGCGGGGGCTGACTTATGGCTACACCTTC.

This chain links TRBV27 with TRBJ2-2; TRBD1 aligns across 9 bases. V was clipped by 6 bases and J by 4 bases; unmatched bases: 9. The CDR3 contains 16 residues. CDR1 MNHEY and CDR2 SMNVEV come from the germline V gene (reference sequence). The CDR3 sequence: CASRIGGQGSTGELFF. The DNA for the CDR3 is TGTGCCAGCAGGATAGGGGGACAGGGTTCCACCGGGGAGCTGTTTTTT.

The genes are TRBV30 and TRBJ1-5; D uncertain. CDR1 GTSNPN and CDR2 SVGIG come from the germline V gene (reference sequence). V was shortened by 2 bases and J by 5 bases, with 7 bases between the two germline ends. This CDR3 comprises 12 residues. The CDR3 loop reads CAWSIGYQPQHF. CDR3 nucleotide sequence: TGTGCCTGGAGTATCGGGTATCAGCCCCAGCATTTT.

CDR3 coding DNA: TGTGCCAGCAGTTTGAGCGAGGGGGCCAACACTGAAGCTTTCTTT. Its protein product is CASSLSEGANTEAFF. V gene TRBV28 combines with J gene TRBJ1-1; TRBD1 agrees at 7 bases. This CDR3 has 15 residues. Germline-derived CDR1 and CDR2 are MDHEN and SYDVKM. V lost 3 bases and J lost 2; bases outside the gene matches: 6.

This clone was recorded once. The V and J genes are TRBV6-1 and TRBJ2-3, with a possible D match to TRBD2 (6 bases). Germline loops: CDR1 MNHNS, CDR2 SASEGT. The CDR3 length is 14 residues. V was cut by 7 bases and J by 6 bases, with 17 bases left in between. CDR3 residues: CASTRIGGRDTQYF. CDR3 nucleotide sequence: TGTGCCAGCACAAGAATCGGGGGTCGGGATACGCAGTATTTT.

This sequence joins TRBV5-8 and TRBJ1-6; D is uncertain. Germline V gene data show CDR1 as SGHTS and CDR2 as YDEGEE. The V end was cut by 0 bases, the J end by 3 bases, with 10 bases between. The CDR3 extends over 16 amino acids. This CDR3 reads CASSLAGWHYNSPLHF. The CDR3 nucleotides read TGTGCCAGCAGCTTGGCCGGGTGGCACTATAATTCACCCCTCCACTTT.